This entry lists 3 T cell receptor beta chains sequenced from one sample in a study of T cells in Graves' hyperthyroidism and ophthalmopathy. RNA transcripts served as the template for amplifying TCR beta CDR3 regions. Carried out on the TCR CDR3, a first-round RT-PCR used the HTBI primer set. TCRdb reprocessed the multiplex PCR reads via MiXCR and lists one record per CDR3 protein. This repertoire shows around 690,000 distinct CDR3 sequences, roughly a sixth found once; its top ten account for around 16%. The sequencing sample was made of blood. The source is a middle-aged man with Graves' hyperthyroidism.

This clonotype has ten or more counts. The rearrangement links TRBV29-1 to TRBJ1-4; D remains ambiguous. Germline V CDR1 and CDR2: SQVTM, ANQGSEA. The CDR3 consists of 14 residues. Trimming shortened V by 0 bases and J by 3 bases, and 8 bases separated the two germline ends. The CDR3: CSVEEGNANEKLFF. The CDR3 DNA follows: TGCAGCGTTGAAGAGGGGAATGCTAATGAAAAACTGTTTTTT. The entire variable domain, with the rest obtained from reference TRBV29-1 and TRBJ1-4, is as follows: SAVISQKPSRDICQRGTSLTIQCQVDSQVTMMFWYRQQPGQSLTLIATANQGSEATYESGFVIDKFPISRPNLTFSTLTVSNMSPEDSSIYLCSVEEGNANEKLFFGSGTQLSVL.

This clonotype was observed many times. The V call is TRBV3-1, the J call TRBJ1-1; D is unresolved. The CDR3 spans 15 residues. V lost 6 bases and J 0 bases, leaving 14 bases between the germline ends. The germline gives CDR1 LGHDT, CDR2 YNNKEL (reference sequence). The CDR3 loop reads CASSQSRHLNTEAFF. For the CDR3, the DNA is TGTGCCAGCAGTCAAAGCAGACACTTGAACACTGAAGCTTTCTTT. The whole variable domain, remainder taken from reference TRBV3-1 and TRBJ1-1, is DTAVSQTPKYLVTQMGNDKSIKCEQNLGHDTMYWYKQDSKKFLKIMFSYNNKELIINETVPNRFSPKSPDKAHLNLHINSLELGDSAVYFCASSQSRHLNTEAFFGQGTRLTVV.

This clonotype occurred a few times. V usage is TRBV19 and J usage is TRBJ2-7; possible D gene TRBD2, 6 bases. Between the trimmed V and J ends, which lost 3 bases and 2 bases, there was a span of 14 bases. The CDR3 loop spans 15 amino acids. The V gene's germline CDR1 is LNHDA and CDR2 SQIVND (reference sequence). The CDR3 here is CASSMPGLGTYEQYF. The CDR3 DNA reads TGTGCCAGTAGTATGCCGGGACTGGGAACCTACGAGCAGTACTTC.